This T cell receptor (beta chain) was sequenced in a study of T-cell memory formation after mild COVID-19. Study results and limitations: Pre-infection memory held some responding clones, suggesting pre-existing cross-reactive T cells responded. Contracting CD8+ clones were enriched in EMRA, CD4+ mainly in CM and EM. Whereas later expanders leaned CD4+, clones contracting day 15 to 85 showed a balanced CD4/CD8 makeup.

CDR3 length: 13 residues. V was clipped by 3 bases and J by 3 bases, with 7 bases between them. TCRalpha and TCRbeta libraries used 5'RACE with constant-segment primers and UMIs. TCRdb re-derived calls from the 5' RACE reads in MiXCR, one entry per CDR3 protein. The sample has 95,000 to 120,000 distinct CDR3 sequences; 22% are singletons. On this clonotype: Its antigen remains unidentified.

The origin of this receptor is a man aged 18 to 30 who had mild COVID-19 (a few samples of this study predate the infection). Cell type and time point are not known. This chain connects TRBV12-3 or TRBV12-4 to TRBJ2-3; D call uncertain. Sequenced: PBMCs or a T cell subset sorted from them (not recorded which). The CDR3 DNA follows: TGTGCCAGCAGTTTCGCAAGGACAGATACGCAGTATTTT. This gives the protein CASSFARTDTQYF.